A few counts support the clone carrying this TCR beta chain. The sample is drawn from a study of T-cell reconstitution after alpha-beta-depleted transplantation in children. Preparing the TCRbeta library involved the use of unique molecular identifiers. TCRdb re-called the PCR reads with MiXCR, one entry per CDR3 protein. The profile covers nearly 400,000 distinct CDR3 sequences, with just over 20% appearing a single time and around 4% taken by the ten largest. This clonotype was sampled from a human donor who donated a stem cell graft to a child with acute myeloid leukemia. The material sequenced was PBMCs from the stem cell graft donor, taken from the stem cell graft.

CDR3 DNA: TGCGCCAGCAGCAAGGGACAGGGAGATTCACCCCTCCACTTT. Protein sequence: CASSKGQGDSPLHF. The chain has TRBV5-1 and TRBJ1-6, with TRBD1 matching 9 bases. The germline gives CDR1 SGHRS, CDR2 YFSETQ. V dropped 4 bases and J dropped 8; count of bases not matched to a gene: 4. CDR3 size: 14 residues.